Listed below are T cell receptor beta chains from one sample, sequenced in a study of blood T cell repertoires in COVID-19. TCRdb's table, derived via immunoSEQ multiplex PCR, lists solely in-frame clones and lacks some. The sample yields about 280,000 clones, approximately 85% seen once. Sample: peripheral blood. The receptor set was obtained from a man between 18 and 29 years old with active or convalescent COVID-19. The CDR3 runs from the conserved cysteine through the conserved F or W. The order of the fields is J gene, V gene, D gene, clone size, CDR3 protein, CDR3 DNA. A D gene is named only where the DNA matches it firmly. Size tells how often a clone was seen (once, few, many) or the class of an expanded clone, and some rows leave it out.

TRBJ2-3	TRBV18	TRBD1	NA	CASSQGADTDTQYF	TGTGCCAGCTCTCAGGGGGCGGACACAGATACGCAGTATTTT
TRBJ1-2	TRBV4-1	NA	NA	CASSQDSRGGGYTF	TGCGCCAGCAGCCAAGATAGTAGAGGGGGTGGCTACACCTTC
TRBJ2-1	TRBV7-7	TRBD1	NA	CASSLGPRTGVRNEQFF	TGTGCCAGCAGCTTAGGTCCTCGGACAGGGGTTCGGAATGAGCAGTTCTTC
TRBJ1-3	TRBV7-9	TRBD1	once	CASSSSGGYNSGNTIYF	TGTGCCAGCAGCTCGTCAGGGGGCTACAACTCTGGAAACACCATATATTTT
TRBJ1-5	TRBV27	TRBD1	NA	CASSVQGDRSNQPQHF	TGTGCCAGCAGTGTACAGGGGGACAGGAGCAATCAGCCCCAGCATTTT
TRBJ2-2	TRBV27	NA	NA	CASSIGPDTYTGELFF	TGTGCCAGCAGTATCGGACCGGACACCTACACCGGGGAGCTGTTTTTT
TRBJ1-5	TRBV12-5	TRBD1	NA	CASGLFQGAYQPQHF	TGTGCTAGTGGTTTATTTCAGGGGGCCTACCAGCCCCAGCATTTT
TRBJ1-1	TRBV10-3	TRBD1	NA	CATGGVRGQFVEAFF	TGTGCCACCGGAGGGGTTAGGGGACAGTTCGTGGAAGCTTTCTTT
TRBJ1-2	TRBV10-3	TRBD1	NA	CASGTGGLLNYGYTF	TGTGCGTCCGGGACAGGGGGCCTGTTAAACTATGGCTACACCTTC
TRBJ2-2	TRBV9	NA	NA	CASSVARRTTNTGELFF	TGTGCCAGCAGCGTAGCTAGGAGGACCACGAACACCGGGGAGCTGTTTTTT
TRBJ1-3	TRBV5-6	TRBD1	NA	CASSFTGTGENTIYF	TGTGCCAGCAGCTTCACCGGGACAGGGGAAAACACCATATATTTT
TRBJ1-6	TRBV6-5	NA	NA	CASSYSITRNSPLHF	TGTGCCAGCAGTTACTCGATCACCAGAAATTCACCCCTCCACTTT
TRBJ1-2	TRBV3-1/TRBV3-2	TRBD1	NA	CASSQRQGLGYGYTF	TGTGCCAGCAGCCAACGACAGGGCCTCGGTTATGGCTACACCTTC
TRBJ2-1	TRBV6-5	TRBD2	NA	CASEGLAGVNEQFF	TGTGCCAGCGAGGGACTAGCGGGGGTCAATGAGCAGTTCTTC
TRBJ2-1	TRBV2	NA	NA	CASSQSHEQFF	TGTGCCAGCTCCCAATCCCATGAGCAGTTCTTC
TRBJ2-1	TRBV27	TRBD2	NA	CASSLASGGYNEQFF	TGTGCCAGCAGTTTGGCTAGCGGGGGCTACAATGAGCAGTTCTTC
TRBJ2-1	TRBV19	TRBD2	NA	CASGTSGEYNEQFF	TGTGCCAGTGGGACTAGCGGAGAGTACAATGAGCAGTTCTTC
TRBJ2-2	TRBV24-1	TRBD1	NA	CATEGQGGTGELFF	TGTGCCACAGAAGGACAGGGAGGTACCGGGGAGCTGTTTTTT
TRBJ2-1	TRBV6-1	TRBD2	NA	CASSESGGGASKQFF	TGTGCCAGCAGTGAATCAGGCGGGGGGGCCAGTAAGCAGTTCTTC
TRBJ2-5	TRBV10-1	NA	NA	CASSEMYPGTQYF	TGCGCCAGCAGTGAGATGTATCCAGGGACCCAGTACTTC
TRBJ2-3	TRBV7-6	TRBD1	NA	CASSLVGGQGEADTQYF	TGTGCCAGCAGCTTAGTGGGGGGACAGGGAGAGGCAGATACGCAGTATTTT
TRBJ2-6	TRBV19	NA	NA	CASRTTGSGANVLTF	TGTGCCAGTAGGACAACAGGCTCTGGGGCCAACGTCCTGACTTTC
TRBJ2-1	TRBV29-1	NA	NA	CSVEVGQRSSYNEQFF	TGCAGCGTTGAAGTGGGGCAGAGGAGCTCCTACAATGAGCAGTTCTTC
TRBJ1-5	TRBV7-9	NA	NA	CASSLDSGSQPQHF	TGTGCCAGCAGCTTAGATTCGGGGAGCCAGCCCCAGCATTTT
TRBJ2-3	TRBV10-3	NA	NA	CATTMTDTQYF	TGTGCCACCACAATGACAGATACGCAGTATTTT
TRBJ1-4	TRBV19	NA	NA	CASSRQAGDEKLFF	TGTGCCAGTAGTCGACAGGCGGGGGATGAAAAACTGTTTTTT
TRBJ1-3	TRBV7-8	NA	once	CASSPGLWGNTIYF	TGTGCCAGCAGCCCAGGGCTTTGGGGAAACACCATATATTTT
TRBJ2-2	TRBV7-2	TRBD2	once	CASQRGGTGELFF	TGTGCCAGCCAGCGGGGGGGGACCGGGGAGCTGTTTTTT
TRBJ2-6	TRBV27	NA	NA	CASSFEVSGANVLTF	TGTGCCAGCAGTTTTGAGGTCTCCGGGGCCAACGTCCTGACTTTC
TRBJ1-5	TRBV12-3/TRBV12-4	NA	NA	CASSRDSNQPQHF	TGTGCCAGCAGTCGGGATAGCAATCAGCCCCAGCATTTT
TRBJ1-4	TRBV13	NA	few	CASSSGTAGEKLFF	TGTGCCAGCAGCTCAGGGACCGCGGGGGAAAAACTGTTTTTT
TRBJ2-5	TRBV29-1	NA	NA	CSVEKAGAGSQYF	TGCAGCGTGGAAAAGGCAGGGGCCGGTTCCCAGTACTTC
TRBJ2-5	TRBV5-1	TRBD1	NA	CASSLEGQGASETQYF	TGCGCCAGCAGCTTGGAGGGACAGGGGGCTTCGGAGACCCAGTACTTC
TRBJ2-4	TRBV13	NA	NA	CASSLDPQGAKNIQYF	TGTGCCAGCAGCTTAGATCCCCAGGGGGCCAAAAACATTCAGTACTTC
TRBJ1-2	TRBV6-1	NA	NA	CASSEVRNYGYTF	TGTGCCAGCAGTGAAGTCAGAAACTATGGCTACACCTTC
TRBJ1-1	TRBV2	TRBD1	once	CASRGTGKNTEAFF	TGTGCCAGCAGGGGGACAGGGAAGAACACTGAAGCTTTCTTT
TRBJ2-7	TRBV18	TRBD1	NA	CASSPTGLYEQYF	TGTGCCAGCTCCCCGACAGGGCTCTACGAGCAGTACTTC
TRBJ1-6	TRBV5-6	NA	once	CASSRESAYNSPLHF	TGTGCCAGCAGCCGGGAAAGTGCCTATAATTCACCCCTCCACTTT
TRBJ1-1	TRBV29-1	NA	NA	CSVLRETEAFF	TGCAGCGTTCTGCGGGAAACTGAAGCTTTCTTT
TRBJ1-2	TRBV25-1	NA	NA	CASSDSGDYDGYTF	TGTGCCAGCAGTGATTCGGGGGATTACGATGGCTACACCTTC
TRBJ1-4	TRBV7-2	TRBD1	NA	CASSLTGGGTNEKLFF	TGTGCCAGCAGCTTAACAGGGGGTGGTACTAATGAAAAACTGTTTTTT
TRBJ1-2	TRBV2	TRBD1	NA	CASTGQQGVHYGYTF	TGTGCCAGCACGGGCCAACAGGGGGTTCACTATGGCTACACCTTC
TRBJ1-5	TRBV9	TRBD1	NA	CASSATGEAIQPQHF	TGTGCCAGCAGCGCAACAGGGGAAGCCATTCAGCCCCAGCATTTT
TRBJ1-1	TRBV7-3	NA	NA	CASSLGRQNTEAFF	TGTGCCAGCAGCTTAGGGAGACAGAACACTGAAGCTTTCTTT
TRBJ2-3	TRBV4-3	TRBD2	NA	CASSPRTSGGAWADTQYF	TGCGCCAGCAGCCCCCGGACTAGCGGGGGGGCATGGGCAGATACGCAGTATTTT
TRBJ2-3	TRBV15	TRBD2	NA	CATSRVAGGGTDTQYF	TGTGCCACCAGCAGAGTAGCGGGGGGCGGGACAGATACGCAGTATTTT
TRBJ2-7	TRBV4-1	NA	few	CASSQDKAYYEQYF	TGCGCCAGCAGCCAAGATAAAGCCTACTACGAGCAGTACTTC
TRBJ1-2	TRBV27	TRBD1	NA	CASTSSSGGSGYTF	TGTGCCAGCACATCTTCTTCAGGGGGCTCTGGCTACACCTTC
TRBJ1-1	TRBV6-5	NA	NA	CASRGDRKEAFF	TGTGCCAGCAGAGGAGACAGAAAAGAAGCTTTCTTT
TRBJ2-1	TRBV7-9	NA	NA	CASSLGGDWNEQFF	TGTGCCAGCAGCTTAGGTGGAGATTGGAATGAGCAGTTCTTC
TRBJ2-1	TRBV19	TRBD1	NA	CASSIVHRGLDEQFF	TGTGCCAGTAGTATCGTACACAGGGGGCTGGATGAGCAGTTCTTC
TRBJ2-4	TRBV2	NA	NA	CASSELPGQTPLAKNIQYF	TGTGCCAGCAGTGAGCTCCCTGGACAGACCCCTCTAGCCAAAAACATTCAGTACTTC
TRBJ1-1	TRBV10-1	NA	NA	CASSETGMNTEAFF	TGCGCCAGCAGTGAGACAGGGATGAACACTGAAGCTTTCTTT
TRBJ1-1	TRBV10-2	NA	NA	CASSPGRNTEAFF	TGCGCCAGCTCCCCTGGGAGGAACACTGAAGCTTTCTTT
TRBJ1-6	TRBV7-9	TRBD1	NA	CASSLGQGGNSPLHF	TGTGCCAGCAGCTTGGGACAGGGCGGTAATTCACCCCTCCACTTT
TRBJ1-1	TRBV15	TRBD1	NA	CATSRAGGMDEAFF	TGTGCCACCAGCAGAGCAGGGGGCATGGATGAAGCTTTCTTT
TRBJ1-2	TRBV10-3	NA	NA	CAISDLSGNYGYTF	TGTGCCATCAGTGATTTGTCGGGTAACTATGGCTACACCTTC